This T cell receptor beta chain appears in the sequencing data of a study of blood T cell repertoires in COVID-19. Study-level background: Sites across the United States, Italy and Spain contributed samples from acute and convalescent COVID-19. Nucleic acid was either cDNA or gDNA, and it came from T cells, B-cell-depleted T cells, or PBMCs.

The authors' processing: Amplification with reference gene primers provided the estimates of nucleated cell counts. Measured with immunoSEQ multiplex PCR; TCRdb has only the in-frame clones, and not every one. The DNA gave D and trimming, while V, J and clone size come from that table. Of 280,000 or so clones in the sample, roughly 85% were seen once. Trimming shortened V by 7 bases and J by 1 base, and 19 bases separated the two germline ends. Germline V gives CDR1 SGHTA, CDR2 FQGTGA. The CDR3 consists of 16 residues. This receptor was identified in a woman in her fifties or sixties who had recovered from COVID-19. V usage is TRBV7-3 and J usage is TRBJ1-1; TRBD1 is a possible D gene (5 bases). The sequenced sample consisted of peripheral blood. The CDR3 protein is CASKGRVSIRNTEAFF. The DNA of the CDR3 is TGTGCCAGCAAAGGCAGGGTGTCGATCCGGAACACTGAAGCTTTCTTT. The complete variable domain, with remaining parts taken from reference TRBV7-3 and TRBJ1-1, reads GAGVSQTPSNKVTEKGKYVELRCDPISGHTALYWYRQSLGQGPEFLIYFQGTGAADDSGLPNDRFFAVRPEGSVSTLKIQRTERGDSAVYLCASKGRVSIRNTEAFFGQGTRLTVV.